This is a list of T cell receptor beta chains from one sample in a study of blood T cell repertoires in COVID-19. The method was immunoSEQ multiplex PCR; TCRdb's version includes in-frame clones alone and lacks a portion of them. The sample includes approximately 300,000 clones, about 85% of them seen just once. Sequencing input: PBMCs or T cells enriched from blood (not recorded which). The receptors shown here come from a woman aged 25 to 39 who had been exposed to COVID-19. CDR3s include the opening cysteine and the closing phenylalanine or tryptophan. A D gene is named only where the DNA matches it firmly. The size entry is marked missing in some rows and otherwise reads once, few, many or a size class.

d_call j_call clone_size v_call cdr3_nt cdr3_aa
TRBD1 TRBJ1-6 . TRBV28 TGTGCCAGCAGGCAACAGGGGAGCAATTCACCCCTCCACTTT CASRQQGSNSPLHF
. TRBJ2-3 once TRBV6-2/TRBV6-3 TGTGCCAGCAGTTACTCGACTGGCGGCGTCACAGATACGCAGTATTTT CASSYSTGGVTDTQYF
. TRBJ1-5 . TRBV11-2 TGTGCCAGCAGCTTACTGGGGGGGCAGCCCCAGCATTTT CASSLLGGQPQHF
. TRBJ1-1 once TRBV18 TGTGCCAGCTCACCACCTACGGGGAAAGCTGAAGCTTTCTTT CASSPPTGKAEAFF
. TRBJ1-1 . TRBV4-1 TGCGCCAGCAGCCCCCGGTCGGGAGTAAGTGAAGCTTTCTTT CASSPRSGVSEAFF
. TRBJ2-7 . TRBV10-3 TGTGCCATCAGTCCGGGGGGCCGACGGGAGCAGTACTTC CAISPGGRREQYF
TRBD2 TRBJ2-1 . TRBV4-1 TGCGCCAGCAGCAGGACTAGCGGGGGATATGAGCAGTTCTTC CASSRTSGGYEQFF
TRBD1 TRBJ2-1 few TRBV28 TGTGCCAGCAGTTTTCGACAGGGTACAAGTGAGCAGTTCTTC CASSFRQGTSEQFF
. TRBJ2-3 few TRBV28 TGTGCCAGCAGTTCCAGGGGTCGTGCTACAGATACGCAGTATTTT CASSSRGRATDTQYF
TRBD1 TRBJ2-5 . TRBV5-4 TGTGCCAGCAGCGCCGGGACAGGCCGACAAGAGACCCAGTACTTC CASSAGTGRQETQYF
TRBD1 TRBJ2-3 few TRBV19 TGTGCCAGTAATGCCCGGACAGGGCCTGGCACAGATACGCAGTATTTT CASNARTGPGTDTQYF
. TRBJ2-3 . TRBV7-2 TGTGCCAGCAGCTTTCGACTAGGACAAACAGATACGCAGTATTTT CASSFRLGQTDTQYF
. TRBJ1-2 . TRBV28 TGTGCCATCCCCGACCGGGGGAACGGCTACACCTTC CAIPDRGNGYTF
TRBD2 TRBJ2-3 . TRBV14 TGTGCCAGCAGCCAAGGAGCTAGCGGGAGAAGATGGGCAGATACGCAGTATTTT CASSQGASGRRWADTQYF
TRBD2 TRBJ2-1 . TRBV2 TGTGCCAGCAGTGGGTCGGGACTAGCGGGTAGCAATGAGCAGTTCTTC CASSGSGLAGSNEQFF
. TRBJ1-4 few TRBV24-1 TGTGCCACCAGTGAACAAGTTAGGGGTCGCGAAAAACTGTTTTTT CATSEQVRGREKLFF
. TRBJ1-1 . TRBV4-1 TGCGCCAGCAGCCAACCGACGGCCCGGGAGCACTGGGCTTTCTTT CASSQPTAREHWAFF
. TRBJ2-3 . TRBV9 TGTGCCAGCAGCCCAAGCCCCCTAGATACAGATACGCAGTATTTT CASSPSPLDTDTQYF
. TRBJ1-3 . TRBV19 TGTGCCAGTAAGGAAGGGCCGGGGTCCGCTGGAAACACCATATATTTT CASKEGPGSAGNTIYF
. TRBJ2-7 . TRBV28 TGTGCCAGCAGTTTTCCGGGAGCCTTCTACGAGCAGTACTTC CASSFPGAFYEQYF
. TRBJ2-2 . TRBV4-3 TGCGCCAGCAGCCCACCAGGGACCGGGGAGCTGTTTTTT CASSPPGTGELFF
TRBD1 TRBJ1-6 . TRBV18 TGTGCCAGCTCACGGGACAGGGGCGATAATTCACCCCTCCACTTT CASSRDRGDNSPLHF
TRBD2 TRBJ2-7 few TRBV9 TGTGCCAGCAGCCAACCTTACGCGGGAGGCGAGCAGTACTTC CASSQPYAGGEQYF
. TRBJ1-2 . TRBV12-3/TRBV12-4 TGTGCCAGCAGTTTAAGAGGTCTCTATGGCTACACCTTC CASSLRGLYGYTF
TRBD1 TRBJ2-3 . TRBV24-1 TGTGCCACCAGTCCTTGGACAGGTTCTACAGATACGCAGTATTTT CATSPWTGSTDTQYF
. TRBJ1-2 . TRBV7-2 TGTGCCAGCAGCTTAGCCGGCGGATCCGGGGACTACACCTTC CASSLAGGSGDYTF
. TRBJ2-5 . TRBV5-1 TGCGCCAGCACCAGCGGAATGGACAGAAGAGAGACCCAGTACTTC CASTSGMDRRETQYF
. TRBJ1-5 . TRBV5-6 TGTGCCAGCAGCTTGGGGGGCGCTACCCATCAGCCCCAGCATTTT CASSLGGATHQPQHF
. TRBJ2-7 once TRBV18 TGTGCCAGCTCCCAGGGGGGAGTGGGCCACGAGCAGTACTTC CASSQGGVGHEQYF
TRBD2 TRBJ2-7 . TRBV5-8 TGTGCCAGCAGTCCGGGGGGGTCCCGGCTCAAGCAGTACTTC CASSPGGSRLKQYF
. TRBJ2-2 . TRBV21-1 TGTGCCAGCAGCAAAGGGATCAGGGTTTACACCGGGGAGCTGTTTTTT CASSKGIRVYTGELFF
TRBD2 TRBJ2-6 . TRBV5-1 TGCGCCAGCAGCCAGAGACTAGCGGGAGCCATCTCTGGGGCCAACGTCCTGACTTTC CASSQRLAGAISGANVLTF
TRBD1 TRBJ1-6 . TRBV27 TGTGCCAGCAAATGGGGACAGGGTAATTCACCCCTCCACTTT CASKWGQGNSPLHF
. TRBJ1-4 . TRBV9 TGTGCCAGCAGCGGCAAGGGAGGGTCTAATGAAAAACTGTTTTTT CASSGKGGSNEKLFF
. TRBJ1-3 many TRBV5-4 TGTGCCAGCAGCGCCCGGCGGGGGACGGTGGGAAACACCATATATTTT CASSARRGTVGNTIYF
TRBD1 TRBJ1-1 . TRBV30 TGTGCCTATAACAGACAGGGTGAAGCTTTCTTT CAYNRQGEAFF
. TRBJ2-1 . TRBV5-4 TGTGCCAGCAGCCCGGATGTGGGGGGAGGCTCCTACAATGAGCAGTTCTTC CASSPDVGGGSYNEQFF
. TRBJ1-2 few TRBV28 TGTGCCAGCAGCCTGGGGCACCTCAAGGCCTCCTATGGCTACACCTTC CASSLGHLKASYGYTF
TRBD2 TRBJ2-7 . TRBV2 TGTGCCGGCGGGACTAGCGGGGCCTGGAACGAGCAGTACTTC CAGGTSGAWNEQYF
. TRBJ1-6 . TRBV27 TGTGCCAGCAGTTCGGGACTTCTTTCACCCCTCCACTTT CASSSGLLSPLHF
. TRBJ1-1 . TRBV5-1 TGCGCCAGCAGTCGGGTTCGGGGCACTGAAGCTTTCTTT CASSRVRGTEAFF
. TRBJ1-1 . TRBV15 TGTGCCACCAGCCCTATCGGGGTAGGGGGGAACACTGAAGCTTTCTTT CATSPIGVGGNTEAFF
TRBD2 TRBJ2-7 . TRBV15 TGTGCCACCAGCAGAGCCTGGACTAGCGGGAACGAGCAGTACTTC CATSRAWTSGNEQYF
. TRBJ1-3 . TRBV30 TGTGCCTGGTCTGGGGCTTACTCTGGAAACACCATATATTTT CAWSGAYSGNTIYF
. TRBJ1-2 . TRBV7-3 TGTGCCAGCAGCTTAGATCGGAGCGGGAACTATGGCTACACCTTC CASSLDRSGNYGYTF
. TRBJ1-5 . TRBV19 TGTGCCAGTAATCCGGGGGGCGGGAATCAGCCCCAGCATTTT CASNPGGGNQPQHF
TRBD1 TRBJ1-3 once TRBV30 TGTGCCTGGAGTGTTGGGACAGGGGCTTTAAACACCATATATTTT CAWSVGTGALNTIYF
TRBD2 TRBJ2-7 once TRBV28 TGTGCCAGCAGACTAGCGGGCCTCCACGAGCAGTACTTC CASRLAGLHEQYF
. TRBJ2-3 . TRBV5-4 TGTGCCAGCAGCTTGGTGGGGGGATCCACAGATACGCAGTATTTT CASSLVGGSTDTQYF
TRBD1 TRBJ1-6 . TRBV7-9 TGTGCCAGCAGCTTAGTGGGACAGGGAAAACGGTCACCCCTCCACTTT CASSLVGQGKRSPLHF
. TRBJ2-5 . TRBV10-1 TGCGCCAGCAGTGGGTCGACGGGGGAACGGGAGACCCAGTACTTC CASSGSTGERETQYF
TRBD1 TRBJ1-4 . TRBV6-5 TGTGCCAGCAGAAATAACAGGGGTGGTGAAAAACTGTTTTTT CASRNNRGGEKLFF
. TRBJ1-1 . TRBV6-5 TGTGCCAGCAGGTTGACAGTCGACACTGAAGCTTTCTTT CASRLTVDTEAFF
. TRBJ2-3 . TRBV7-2 TGTGCCAGCAGCCCGAGGCCCTACACAACAGATACGCAGTATTTT CASSPRPYTTDTQYF
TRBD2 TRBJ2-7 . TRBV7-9 TGTGCCAGCAGCTCACTAGCGGGAGCTCTTAACTCCTACGAGCAGTACTTC CASSSLAGALNSYEQYF
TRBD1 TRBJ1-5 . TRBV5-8 TGTGCCAGCACACCCGGGACAGGGGGCCCCAATCAGCCCCAGCATTTT CASTPGTGGPNQPQHF
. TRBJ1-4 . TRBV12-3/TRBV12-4 TGTGCCAGCAGCCAACAACCCACCGAAAAACTGTTTTTT CASSQQPTEKLFF
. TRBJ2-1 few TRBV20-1 TGCAGTGCTAGTAGGGGGGGTACCTACAATGAGCAGTTCTTC CSASRGGTYNEQFF